This T cell receptor (beta chain) is from a study of CD8+CD57+ T cells in acquired aplastic anemia. Overall study findings and caveats: In common between the patients and the controls were twenty-nine CD8+ CDR3 sequences.

Remarks on this clonotype: The antigen remains unidentified.

The TCR beta profiling, which covered VDJ combination and CDR3 sequence, was carried out using genomic DNA as the template. MiXCR, run by TCRdb on the reads, gives a single entry per CDR3 protein. Seen here are more than 200,000 distinct CDR3 sequences, around 49% observed once, and the top ten hold 15% to 20%. Before being chosen for sequencing, patients had shown CD8+CD57+ cell expansion by flow cytometry. Every one of the patients had aplastic anemia (severe, acquired). The V and J ends lost 0 bases and 5 bases, in that order; junction bases with no gene match: 10. Germline CDR1 LNHNV, CDR2 YYDKDF (reference sequence). This CDR3 is 16 amino acids long.

The sample comprised sorted CD4+, CD8+, or CD8+CD57+ T cells (not recorded which) from PBMCs. The clonotype comes from a human donor with aplastic anemia. The chain joins TRBV15 to TRBJ2-7; 7 bases fit TRBD1. The CDR3 loop reads CATSRDLSGQFDEQYF. The CDR3 DNA follows: TGTGCCACCAGCAGAGATCTTTCGGGACAGTTCGACGAGCAGTACTTC.